This T cell receptor beta chain came from a study of CD8+ T cells in alopecia areata (dated by TCRdb to between 2018 and 2020). For context, the study as a whole: In both human patients and the C3H/HeJ mouse model, the study applied high-throughput TCRbeta sequencing to look at T cell clonal expansion in alopecia areata. In humans, TCRbeta sequencing was performed on scalp tissue and on sorted CD4+ and CD8+ peripheral blood T cells from healthy controls and from patients with patchy or totalis/universalis alopecia areata. Scalp clonality was compared among normal scalp (n=4), patchy alopecia areata scalp (n=8), and alopecia totalis/universalis scalp (n=8). The RNA source kit depended on sample type: the PAXgene miRNA kit for fixed scalp, the miRNeasy kit for PBMCs, and the RNeasy kit for mouse skin. Amplification of TCRbeta CDR3 regions was done by immunoSEQ multiplex PCR using 35 Vbeta forward primers and 13 Jbeta reverse primers.

Study-wide findings and limitations: Compared with mice, TCR sequences shared between patients were less clear, possibly partly because of HLA diversity across the patient population. Unlike mouse skin, which is dominated by gammadelta T cells, normal human skin has resident alphabeta T cells that are also sequenced, and this complicates analysis of the scalp TCR repertoire. Lesional scalp, especially in alopecia totalis/universalis, showed higher clonality and more expanded CD8+ clones than normal scalp, suggesting antigenic drive.

On this clone itself: It lacks a known antigen. No base quality information exists; no much larger clone differs at one position.

PBMCs were isolated by density centrifugation and stained for CD3, CD4 and CD8, and CD4+ and CD8+ T cells were sorted on a FACSAria. Unaffected controls provided scalp biopsies and blood samples. CDR1 and CDR2 were assigned from the germline V gene as SQVTM and ANQGSEA. Between the V and J ends, shortened by 6 bases and 3 bases respectively, the junction contains 24 bases. The CDR3 goes from the cysteine to the phenylalanine over 16 residues. Only the CDR3 part of the read is kept: 48 bases, read in frame from the first base. Libraries were prepared through the immunoSEQ multiplex PCR assay. For TCR sequencing, RNA was extracted from every sample and reverse transcribed into cDNA to serve as template. SuperScript III was used to make first-strand cDNA, primed with a 2:1 mix of oligo-dT and random hexamers. A synthetic immune receptor repertoire was used to gauge amplification bias, and whatever bias remained was removed computationally. The paper's processing steps were these. After raw reads were preprocessed to remove errors, the CDR3 was defined following IMGT conventions as running from the conserved cysteine to phenylalanine. To get clonality, Shannon entropy was normalized by log2 of the number of productive unique TCRs and the result was subtracted from 1. CD4 or CD8 identity of scalp clones was inferred by cross-referencing scalp TCRbeta sequences with sorted blood CD4 and CD8 repertoires. TCRdb took this table from immuneACCESS and kept in-frame rearrangements with V and J called. Such tables lack part of the clones; where checked against another copy, unresolved V genes explain under half of the gap, and the rest is unexplained. The DNA was the basis for D and trimming; V, J and clone size are from that table. Present in this sample are 150,000 to 200,000 clones, around 54% of which were seen just once. In total, the top ten clones hold around 4.8% of the sample.

The chain joins TRBV29-1 to TRBJ2-7; TRBD2 is a weak D gene call, 6 bases matching. The TCR comes from a human donor in good health. The sample was CD4+ T cells sorted from blood. CDR3 region: CSVRGRDSDFRYEQYF. At the DNA level, the sequence is TGCAGCGTCCGAGGTCGGGACTCCGACTTTCGCTACGAGCAGTACTTC.